The 25 T cell receptor beta chains given below trace back to one sample, sequenced in a study of blood T cell repertoires in COVID-19. Measured with immunoSEQ multiplex PCR; TCRdb has only the in-frame clones, and not every one. Altogether about 20,000 clones are present, around 92% being singletons, with the ten largest covering around 7%. Input material: peripheral blood. Receptors originate from an older man with active COVID-19.

This sequence joins TRBV6-5 and TRBJ1-2, with D uncertain. Trimming shortened V by 3 bases and J by 3 bases, and 11 bases separated the two germline ends. The CDR3 runs 14 residues. CDR1 is MNHEY and CDR2 is SVGAGI in the germline V gene. CDR3 amino acids: CASSYASGYYGYTF. Here the CDR3 DNA reads TGTGCCAGCAGTTATGCCAGCGGCTACTATGGCTACACCTTC.

The V and J genes are TRBV5-1 and TRBJ2-7; D is ambiguous. Trimming shortened V by 1 base and J by 3 bases, and 11 bases separated the two germline ends. Germline CDR1 is SGHRS and CDR2 is YFSETQ. The CDR3 contains 14 residues. CDR3 sequence reads: CASSLSTESYEQYF. CDR3 DNA: TGCGCCAGCAGCTTGTCTACAGAGAGCTACGAGCAGTACTTC.

This clone has only one observation. This chain connects TRBV19 to TRBJ2-5; 7 bases line up with TRBD1. From germline, CDR1 is LNHDA and CDR2 SQIVND (reference sequence). This CDR3 has 17 residues. Losses at the gene ends were 5 bases for V and 2 bases for J; bases not matched to a gene: 14. The CDR3 region has the DNA TGTGCCAGTAGTTCCGAATGGACAGGCATTGGTCAAGAGACCCAGTACTTC. Its translation is CASSSEWTGIGQETQYF.

The rearrangement uses TRBV5-1 and TRBJ2-5; no definite D call. The V gene lost 2 bases and the J gene lost 2 bases, with 10 bases spanning the gap. The CDR3 is made up of 14 amino acids. Germline CDR1 is SGHRS and CDR2 is YFSETQ. DNA of the CDR3: TGCGCCAGCAGCTTTTGGTCAGTTCAAGAGACCCAGTACTTC. Translation gives CASSFWSVQETQYF.

The gene calls are TRBV27 and TRBJ1-2, with 8 bases that match TRBD1. The germline V gene has CDR1 MNHEY and CDR2 SMNVEV (reference sequence). Unmatched junction bases numbered 3, after V lost 5 bases and J lost 4 bases. The CDR3 sequence is 13 residues long. The CDR3 DNA reads as TGTGCCAGCAGTCCAGGGGGCGGCTATGGCTACACCTTC. It specifies CASSPGGGYGYTF.

The table lists this clone with a count of one. This chain joins TRBV5-1 and TRBJ2-1, with 9 positions matching TRBD2. CDR3 length: 16 amino acids. Germline V gene sequence: CDR1 SGHRS, CDR2 YFSETQ. Germline trimming cut 2 bases from V and 0 bases from J; bases unmatched to any gene: 3. Here the CDR3 reads CASSFSGRGSYNEQFF. The CDR3 DNA follows: TGCGCCAGCAGCTTTAGCGGGAGAGGCTCCTACAATGAGCAGTTCTTC.

V and J are TRBV24-1 and TRBJ2-1; 10 nucleotides agree with TRBD2. The CDR3 is 15 residues long. Germline CDR1 and CDR2: KGHDR and SFDVKD. With 7 bases clipped from V and 5 bases from J, the junction kept 7 bases outside the gene matches. Here the CDR3 reads CATSLWTSGHNEQFF. CDR3 sequence (DNA): TGTGCCACCAGCCTCTGGACTAGCGGACACAATGAGCAGTTCTTC.

This chain connects TRBV9 to TRBJ2-1; D perhaps matches TRBD2 (5 bases). There are 14 residues in the CDR3. The V gene lost 4 bases and the J gene lost 0 bases, with 8 bases spanning the gap. Per the germline V gene, CDR1 is SGDLS and CDR2 is YYNGEE. CDR3 sequence reads: CASSPGTSYNEQFF. The CDR3 bases are TGTGCCAGCAGCCCGGGAACCTCCTACAATGAGCAGTTCTTC. Full variable domain (rest looked up from reference TRBV9 and TRBJ2-1): DSGVTQTPKHLITATGQRVTLRCSPRSGDLSVYWYQQSLDQGLQFLIQYYNGEERAKGNILERFSAQQFPDLHSELNLSSLELGDSALYFCASSPGTSYNEQFFGPGTRLTVL.

The J gene is TRBJ2-7, the V gene TRBV6-6; no definite D call. The CDR3 contains 12 residues. Trimming shortened V by 5 bases and J by 2 bases, and 7 bases separated the two germline ends. Germline lookup yields CDR1 MNHNY and CDR2 SVGAGI (reference sequence). The CDR3 loop is CASSTTTYEQYF. DNA for the CDR3: TGTGCCAGCAGTACTACAACCTACGAGCAGTACTTC.

As for this clone: Other DNA sequences in the sample encode the same CDR3. The chain links TRBV6-5 to TRBJ2-5; D is possibly TRBD1 (6 bases). The CDR3 covers 13 residues. Germline CDR1 reads MNHEY; CDR2 reads SVGAGI. V lost 5 bases and J lost 2, with 9 bases in between. The CDR3 nucleotides are TGTGCCAGCAGTCGAGGACAGCAAGAGACCCAGTACTTC. It specifies CASSRGQQETQYF.

The chain recombines TRBV9 with TRBJ1-2; D gene uncertain. The CDR3 has 14 residues. Germline V CDR1 and CDR2: SGDLS, YYNGEE. The V and J ends lost 7 bases and 4 bases respectively, with 17 bases between them. The CDR3 DNA follows: TGTGCCAGCTCCCCGAGTGACGGCGGCTATGGCTACACCTTC. Protein sequence: CASSPSDGGYGYTF.

The rearrangement uses TRBV28 and TRBJ1-6; the D gene is possibly TRBD1 (5 bases). This CDR3 region has 15 residues. Germline V gene data show CDR1 as MDHEN and CDR2 as SYDVKM. Trimming left V 6 bases short and J 7 bases short, with 16 bases between. CDR3 coding DNA: TGTGCCAGCAGGTCCCAGGCAGGGTTCAATTCACCCCTCCACTTT. Translation gives CASRSQAGFNSPLHF.

The chain couples TRBV19 to TRBJ1-4; the match to TRBD1 covers 11 bases. The CDR3 consists of 16 residues. Germline V lookup: CDR1 LNHDA, CDR2 SQIVND (reference sequence). V dropped 3 bases and J dropped 8; count of bases not matched to a gene: 8. CDR3 nucleotides: TGTGCCAGTAGTATGGGGACAGGGGGATCGGGAGAAAAACTGTTTTTT. Protein sequence: CASSMGTGGSGEKLFF.

The V and J genes are TRBV5-5 and TRBJ2-5, with 8 bases matching TRBD2. The CDR3 is made up of 15 amino acids. CDR1 is SGHKS and CDR2 is YYEKEE in the germline V gene (reference sequence). J lost 5 bases, V lost 2 bases, and 8 bases had no gene match. CDR3 in amino acids: CASSFERGRGETQYF. The CDR3 nucleotides are TGTGCCAGCAGCTTCGAGCGGGGGAGGGGGGAGACCCAGTACTTC.

This rearrangement joins TRBV12-3 or TRBV12-4 to TRBJ2-7; tentatively, D is TRBD1 (6 bases). The CDR3 contains 12 residues. V was cut by 7 bases and J by 6 bases, with 13 bases left in between. The CDR3 region is CASTNRVGEQYF. CDR3 DNA sequence: TGTGCCAGCACCAACAGGGTCGGCGAGCAGTACTTC.

The V call is TRBV6-5, the J call TRBJ2-1; D is uncertain. CDR1 MNHEY and CDR2 SVGAGI come from the germline V gene. This CDR3 region has 15 residues. Trimming took off 5 bases at V and 0 bases at J, with 11 bases between the two ends. As DNA, the CDR3 is TGTGCCAGCAGTCTCCTCATGAGCTCCTACAATGAGCAGTTCTTC. Protein sequence: CASSLLMSSYNEQFF.

This chain links TRBV15 with TRBJ2-3; 9 positions agree with TRBD1. This CDR3 comprises 15 residues. Germline loops: CDR1 LNHNV, CDR2 YYDKDF (reference sequence). The trim removed 0 bases at V and 3 bases at J, leaving 1 base unmatched. The CDR3 loop is CATSRDGQGTDTQYF. The DNA of the CDR3 is TGTGCCACCAGCAGAGATGGACAGGGGACAGATACGCAGTATTTT.

CDR3 sequence: CASSRVYKGEAFF. The CDR3 DNA reads as TGTGCCAGCAGTCGGGTATATAAGGGAGAGGCTTTCTTT. V usage is TRBV28 and J usage is TRBJ1-1; unclear D gene. The CDR3 extends over 13 amino acids. Germline CDR1 reads MDHEN; CDR2 reads SYDVKM. V lost 5 bases to trimming and J lost 11 bases, with 18 bases between them.

V gene TRBV28 combines with J gene TRBJ1-2; TRBD1 aligns across 7 bases. Germline loops: CDR1 MDHEN, CDR2 SYDVKM. V lost 1 base, J lost 4 bases, and 0 bases stayed unmatched. This CDR3 is 13 amino acids long. CDR3 sequence reads: CASSLSGGYGYTF. In DNA form, the CDR3 reads TGTGCCAGCAGTTTATCAGGGGGCTATGGCTACACCTTC.

The chain has TRBV7-2 and TRBJ2-1; possible D gene TRBD1, 5 bases. Germline loops: CDR1 SGHTA, CDR2 FQGNSA. V lost 5 bases and J 8 bases, leaving 19 bases between the germline ends. CDR3 length: 15 residues. CDR3 region: CASSISGWKEDEQFF. The CDR3 DNA is TGTGCCAGCAGCATCTCAGGGTGGAAAGAGGATGAGCAGTTCTTC.

About this clone itself: Other DNA sequences in the sample encode the same CDR3. The chain links TRBV7-2 to TRBJ1-1; no clear D. The CDR3 runs 13 residues. The germline CDR1 and CDR2 sequences are SGHTA and FQGNSA. V gave up 5 bases and J gave up 3 bases, with 10 bases separating them. The CDR3 bases are TGTGCCAGCAGCCCGAGGAGGGACACTGAAGCTTTCTTT. Translated, it gives CASSPRRDTEAFF.

The chain links TRBV6-2 or TRBV6-3 to TRBJ1-1; perhaps TRBD1 as D (6 bases). CDR3 length: 14 amino acids. V was clipped by 5 bases and J by 0 bases, with 10 bases between them. Looked up from germline, CDR1 is MNHEY and CDR2 is SVGEGT. CDR3 in amino acids: CASSRNRVNTEAFF. The CDR3 DNA sequence: TGTGCCAGCAGTCGGAACAGGGTGAACACTGAAGCTTTCTTT.

The chain carries TRBV10-3 and TRBJ1-4; TRBD1 is a possible D gene (6 bases). This CDR3 is built from 15 residues. In germline, CDR1 is ENHRY, CDR2 SYGVKD. The V and J ends lost 0 bases and 10 bases respectively, with 15 bases between them. CDR3 bases: TGTGCCATCAGTGAGTCGAGACAGGAAACCAGAAAACTGTTTTTT. Protein: CAISESRQETRKLFF.

The chain combines TRBV7-8 with TRBJ2-2; 7 nucleotides align to TRBD2. This CDR3 is 15 amino acids long. Germline V gene data show CDR1 as SGHVS and CDR2 as FQNEAQ. V lost 5 bases, J lost 6 bases, and 9 bases stayed unmatched. The CDR3 protein is CASSAGRGGAGELFF. CDR3 nucleotide sequence: TGTGCCAGCAGCGCCGGACGGGGAGGGGCCGGGGAGCTGTTTTTT.

V is TRBV2 and J is TRBJ2-1; a weak D match, TRBD2 (6 bases). V was pared by 6 bases and J by 8 bases, with 14 bases between. CDR3 length equals 13 residues. Germline V gene sequence: CDR1 SNHLY, CDR2 FYNNEI. CDR3 sequence: CASRGGSWDEQFF. Here the CDR3 DNA reads TGTGCCAGCAGGGGGGGAAGTTGGGATGAGCAGTTCTTC.